This T cell receptor beta chain was recorded in a study of cytomegalovirus exposure and HLA in healthy donors. Background on the study: Among the 398 genotyped donors, approximately 80% were placed in the Caucasian-associated ancestry cluster. General study results and limits: In a later analysis, DRB1 alleles had the most associated TCRs; HLA-C alleles the fewest.

In the PCR, 60 Vbeta and 13 Jbeta primers were used. Methods used by the authors: An analysis performed later counted roughly 80 million unique TCR beta chains (roughly 11 million of them shared). This table comes from immunoSEQ multiplex PCR, and its TCRdb copy is limited to in-frame clones, with some not included. V and J calls and clone size are copied from that table; D and trimming were computed from the DNA. The data show around 80,000 clones, with about 75% seen just once and about 6.4% held by the top ten. Worth noting for this clone: As yet, its antigen is unknown.

Specimen: PBMCs. The sequence was obtained from a female donor in good health and CMV-seronegative.

This chain's CDR3 is CASSFQGAPDTQYF. The CDR3 DNA sequence: TGCGCCAGCAGCTTCCAGGGGGCCCCAGATACGCAGTATTTT. The chain employs TRBV5-1 and TRBJ2-3; TRBD1 agrees at 8 bases. Germline V gene data show CDR1 as SGHRS and CDR2 as YFSETQ. The J segment lost 4 bases and the V segment lost 2 bases, leaving 3 bases of the junction unmatched. The CDR3 totals 14 residues. The variable domain in full, completed from reference TRBV5-1 and TRBJ2-3, reads KAGVTQTPRYLIKTRGQQVTLSCSPISGHRSVSWYQQTPGQGLQFLFEYFSETQRNKGNFPGRFSGRQFSNSRSEMNVSTLELGDSALYLCASSFQGAPDTQYFGPGTRLTVL.